This passage covers 17 T cell receptor beta chains from one sample sequenced in a study of cytomegalovirus exposure and HLA in healthy donors. 60 Vbeta and 13 Jbeta primers were used in PCR. TCRdb's copy holds only in-frame clones and misses some; the assay was immunoSEQ multiplex PCR. The sample consists of around 94,000 clones, 81% of them appearing once. Sequenced input: PBMCs. The receptors derive from a human donor in good health.

V is TRBV27 and J is TRBJ2-2; 8 nucleotides line up with TRBD2. Germline V CDR1 and CDR2: MNHEY, SMNVEV (reference sequence). The junction had 5 bases not matched to a gene; V was cut back by 4 bases and J by 4 bases. The CDR3 loop spans 15 amino acids. CDR3 residues: CASSSRTSRTGELFF. The CDR3 DNA is TGTGCCAGCAGTTCCCGGACTAGCCGCACCGGGGAGCTGTTTTTT.

The chain couples TRBV25-1 to TRBJ2-1; the D is unclear. Germline assignment: CDR1 MGHDK and CDR2 SYGVNS. This CDR3 has 12 residues. Trimming cost V 4 bases and J 9 bases, with 10 bases left between them. The CDR3 nucleotides are TGTGCCAGCAGTGTAATAGCCGGTGAGCAGTTCTTC. This sequence encodes CASSVIAGEQFF.

The chain employs TRBV20-1 and TRBJ2-5, with no clear D. The V and J ends lost 1 base and 5 bases respectively, with 5 bases between them. Germline CDR1 DFQATT, CDR2 SNEGSKA (reference sequence). This CDR3 region has 11 residues. This CDR3 reads CSARAEETQYF. CDR3 in DNA: TGCAGTGCTAGAGCTGAGGAGACCCAGTACTTC.

The CDR3 DNA sequence: TGTGCCAGCAGCTCGGGGACAGGACTCCCCCCCTTGTATGGCTACACCTTC. Translated: CASSSGTGLPPLYGYTF. V is TRBV13 and J is TRBJ1-2, with TRBD1 matching 8 bases. The V segment lost 4 bases and the J segment 5 bases; nucleotides outside the gene matches: 15. CDR3 length: 17 amino acids. Germline V gene lookup returns CDR1 PRHDT and CDR2 FYEKMQ (reference sequence). The full variable domain, with the rest looked up from reference TRBV13 and TRBJ1-2, is AAGVIQSPRHLIKEKRETATLKCYPIPRHDTVYWYQQGPGQDPQFLISFYEKMQSDKGSIPDRFSAQQFSDYHSELNMSSLELGDSALYFCASSSGTGLPPLYGYTFGSGTRLTVV.

V usage is TRBV7-2 and J usage is TRBJ2-1, with 10 bases fitting TRBD2. Per the germline V gene, CDR1 is SGHTA and CDR2 is FQGNSA. V lost 3 bases to trimming and J lost 6 bases; unmatched junction nucleotides: 8. The CDR3 consists of 16 residues. CDR3 in DNA: TGTGCCAGCAGCTTTGAAAGCGGGAGGGTCTCCAATGAGCAGTTCTTC. This encodes CASSFESGRVSNEQFF.

The chain is built from TRBV11-2 and TRBJ2-7; TRBD2 is a possible D gene (7 bases). Germline V gene lookup returns CDR1 SGHAT and CDR2 FQNNGV. V was clipped by 6 bases and J by 2 bases, with 17 bases between them. The CDR3 extends over 15 amino acids. CDR3 coding DNA: TGTGCCAGCAGTAGCTTTAGGGGGGGAGCCTACGAGCAGTACTTC. The encoded protein is CASSSFRGGAYEQYF.

This chain connects TRBV7-2 to TRBJ2-5, with no clear D. The J call could be wrong; TRBJ2-7 is a better fit for the DNA end. Germline V CDR1 and CDR2: SGHTA, FQGNSA. The CDR3 is 13 residues long. Here the CDR3 reads CASSLTPSYEQYF. The CDR3 nucleotides read TGTGCCAGCAGCTTAACCCCGAGCTACGAGCAGTACTTC.

V is TRBV15 and J is TRBJ1-6; no definite D call. Trimming took off 0 bases at V and 0 bases at J, with 6 bases between the two ends. The CDR3 length is 16 residues. The germline CDR1 and CDR2 sequences are LNHNV and YYDKDF (reference sequence). The CDR3 here is CATSRERSSYNSPLHF. As DNA, the CDR3 is TGTGCCACCAGCAGAGAAAGGAGCTCCTATAATTCACCCCTCCACTTT.

The V gene is TRBV4-3, the J gene TRBJ2-1, with D maybe TRBD1 (5 bases). The CDR3 spans 14 residues. Germline V lookup: CDR1 LGHNA, CDR2 YSLEER. V gave up 0 bases and J gave up 10 bases, with 13 bases separating them. The CDR3 region has the DNA TGCGCCAGCAGCCAAGATAGGGGCAGCCGGGAGCAGTTCTTC. Its translation is CASSQDRGSREQFF.

The chain uses TRBV9 and TRBJ1-1; no definite D call. Trimming pared 3 bases from V and 2 bases from J, leaving 8 bases between. Germline V CDR1 and CDR2: SGDLS, YYNGEE. This CDR3 region has 13 residues. CDR3 nucleotides: TGTGCCAGCAGCGGAGGAGGAAACACTGAAGCTTTCTTT. This encodes CASSGGGNTEAFF.

V and J are TRBV7-3 and TRBJ2-5, with TRBD2 matching over 12 bases. The V and J ends lost 5 bases and 6 bases, in that order; junction bases with no gene match: 16. From germline, CDR1 is SGHTA and CDR2 FQGTGA. The CDR3 runs to 18 residues. The CDR3 here is CASSLGPSGGDGAQTQYF. The CDR3 DNA is TGTGCCAGCAGCCTCGGCCCTAGCGGGGGGGATGGGGCGCAGACCCAGTACTTC.

The chain has TRBV13 and TRBJ1-1; D possibly corresponds to TRBD1 (5 bases). V gave up 7 bases and J gave up 7 bases, with 19 bases separating them. The germline CDR1 and CDR2 sequences are PRHDT and FYEKMQ (reference sequence). The CDR3 sequence is 14 residues long. CDR3 amino acids: CASTLGAGSSEAFF. CDR3 bases: TGTGCCAGCACCCTAGGGGCGGGGAGTAGTGAAGCTTTCTTT.

CDR3 DNA sequence: TGTGCCAGCAGCCAAAAATTCAGCAATGAGCAGTTCTTC. Its protein is CASSQKFSNEQFF. The rearrangement links TRBV14 to TRBJ2-1; D uncertain. The CDR3 is 13 amino acids. Per germline, CDR1 SGHDN and CDR2 FVKESK. V lost 2 bases, J lost 6 bases, and 8 bases lay in between.

The rearrangement joins TRBV4-3 to TRBJ2-1; 9 bases line up with TRBD1. After removal of 0 bases from V and 7 bases from J, the junction contained 10 bases not matched to a gene. This CDR3 has 17 amino acids. CDR1 LGHNA and CDR2 YSLEER come from the germline V gene. Here the CDR3 DNA reads TGCGCCAGCAGCCAAGATAACGAAAGACAGGGGGGAAATGAGCAGTTCTTC. Protein product: CASSQDNERQGGNEQFF.

This clone was counted a single time. The chain is built from TRBV15 and TRBJ1-4; unclear D gene. The CDR3 has 15 amino acids. CDR1 and CDR2 from the germline V gene are LNHNV and YYDKDF (reference sequence). The V end lost 2 bases, the J end lost 5 bases, and 12 bases lay between the germline ends. DNA of the CDR3: TGTGCCACCAGCAGATTCGCGGGCAAAAATGAAAAACTGTTTTTT. Amino acids: CATSRFAGKNEKLFF.

The chain recombines TRBV27 with TRBJ2-7; 8 nucleotides match TRBD2. Trimming at V came to 6 bases and at J to 4 bases, leaving 11 bases not matched to a gene. The germline V gene has CDR1 MNHEY and CDR2 SMNVEV (reference sequence). This CDR3 region has 15 residues. The CDR3 DNA sequence: TGTGCCAGCAGAAACCACGGACTAGCAGCGTACGAGCAGTACTTC. Its translation: CASRNHGLAAYEQYF.

This clone was counted a few times. The DNA for the CDR3 is TGTGCCAGCAGTTACGGGCAGACACTGGCCACAGATACGCAGTATTTT. It translates to CASSYGQTLATDTQYF. This chain links TRBV6-5 with TRBJ2-3; D ambiguous. V lost 2 bases, J lost 2 bases, and 14 bases lay in between. CDR3 length: 16 amino acids. Germline-derived CDR1 and CDR2 are MNHEY and SVGAGI.